This record concerns one T cell receptor beta chain sequence. V trimming: 4 bases; J trimming: 1 base; junction bases outside the gene matches: 4. The CDR3 covers 14 residues. Looked up from germline, CDR1 is SGDLS and CDR2 is YYNGEE. All donors were healthy HIV-negative adults lacking recent acute infections or vaccinations. Every contributor of samples was a Caucasian grown-up residing in Nashville, Tennessee. CD4+ cells underwent separation, giving CD45RA+ naive and CD45RA-negative memory subsets. The sample belongs to a study of shared clonotypes between healthy human individuals. Looking at the study overall: There were three CD4 naive, three CD4 memory, two CD8 naive and one CD8 memory plates per donor.

Using immunoSEQ multiplex PCR, the repertoire was profiled, and TCRdb retains in-frame clones only, with some absent. In the table there are around 1,100,000 clones, around 77% of which are singletons. The chain employs TRBV9 and TRBJ2-5; 7 positions match TRBD1. This TCR was sampled from a man between 18 and 35 years old in good health. Some clones in this sample may be carry-over from other donors' samples. Sequenced material: memory CD4+ T cells from PBMCs. The subset was: CD45RA-negative fraction. CDR3 residues: CASSRDRAQETQYF. In DNA form, the CDR3 reads TGTGCCAGCAGCAGAGACAGGGCCCAAGAGACCCAGTACTTC.